These 8 T cell receptor beta chains were sequenced from one sample in a study of CD4+ T cells in melanoma. Some clones are missing from TCRdb's copy, which holds only in-frame ones; the method was immunoSEQ multiplex PCR. The sample lists approximately 110,000 clones; 92% were seen once. Sequencing was carried out using peripheral blood. The receptors derive from a human donor with melanoma.

The chain is built from TRBV9 and TRBJ2-7; 8 bases fit TRBD1. The V and J ends lost 2 bases and 4 bases, in that order; junction bases with no gene match: 8. Germline V lookup: CDR1 SGDLS, CDR2 YYNGEE. The CDR3 runs 15 residues. For the CDR3, the DNA is TGTGCCAGCAGCGTGGGCACGACAGGGGAGTACGAGCAGTACTTC. As protein: CASSVGTTGEYEQYF.

V gene TRBV9 combines with J gene TRBJ1-5; no clear D. The CDR3 contains 14 residues. With 3 bases removed from V and 3 bases from J, the gap between germline ends came to 10 bases. Germline V lookup: CDR1 SGDLS, CDR2 YYNGEE. The CDR3 DNA reads as TGTGCCAGCAGCGCGTGGTCGTCCAATCAGCCCCAGCATTTT. Encoded protein: CASSAWSSNQPQHF.

This chain links TRBV19 with TRBJ1-1; D is uncertain. Germline CDR1 LNHDA, CDR2 SQIVND (reference sequence). This CDR3 is built from 14 residues. V lost 4 bases and J 2 bases, leaving 11 bases between the germline ends. The CDR3 DNA follows: TGTGCCAGTAGTAGCCCTACAGCTAACACTGAAGCTTTCTTT. Its translation: CASSSPTANTEAFF. Looking up the rest from reference TRBV19 and TRBJ1-1 gives the full variable domain: DGGITQSPKYLFRKEGQNVTLSCEQNLNHDAMYWYRQDPGQGLRLIYYSQIVNDFQKGDIAEGYSVSREKKESFPLTVTSAQKNPTAFYLCASSSPTANTEAFFGQGTRLTVV.

CDR3 coding DNA: TGTGCCAGCAGCGTGAGAGGGGGCGGTGAAAAACTGTTTTTT. Its translation is CASSVRGGGEKLFF. V and J are TRBV9 and TRBJ1-4; TRBD1 matches 7 bases. Germline values: CDR1 SGDLS, CDR2 YYNGEE. The ends lost 2 bases at V and 7 bases at J; junction bases unmatched: 5. This CDR3 comprises 14 residues.

The V call is TRBV5-6, the J call TRBJ2-7; 8 bases are a match to TRBD1. V lost 4 bases, J lost 4 bases, and 10 bases stayed unmatched. Per germline, CDR1 SGHDT and CDR2 YYEEEE. This CDR3 is built from 15 residues. The CDR3 DNA reads TGTGCCAGCAGCATCAAACCGGGACAGGATTACGAGCAGTACTTC. This codes for CASSIKPGQDYEQYF.

In this sample, this clone turned up a few times. The rearrangement links TRBV4-1 to TRBJ2-5; no clear D gene. The CDR3 is made up of 15 amino acids. V lost 1 base and J lost 0, with 9 bases in between. Germline CDR1 MGHRA, CDR2 YSYEKL. The CDR3 DNA follows: TGCGCCAGCAGCCAAGTGGTTCGGTACCAAGAGACCCAGTACTTC. Its protein is CASSQVVRYQETQYF.

This chain connects TRBV5-4 to TRBJ2-1; TRBD1 agrees at 7 bases. CDR1 is SGHNT, CDR2 YYREEE, per germline (reference sequence). The CDR3 length is 15 residues. V gave up 2 bases and J gave up 4 bases; unmatched junction bases: 6. The CDR3 nucleotides read TGTGCCAGCAGCTTTGGGACAGAAGAATACAATGAGCAGTTCTTC. It yields the protein CASSFGTEEYNEQFF.

The rearrangement uses TRBV19 and TRBJ1-2; 7 nucleotides agree with TRBD1. The V gene's germline CDR1 is LNHDA and CDR2 SQIVND (reference sequence). The CDR3 consists of 14 residues. The J segment lost 8 bases and the V segment lost 3 bases, leaving 9 bases of the junction unmatched. This CDR3 reads CASSIGHRGGGYTF. CDR3 in DNA: TGTGCCAGTAGTATCGGTCACAGGGGCGGAGGCTACACCTTC.